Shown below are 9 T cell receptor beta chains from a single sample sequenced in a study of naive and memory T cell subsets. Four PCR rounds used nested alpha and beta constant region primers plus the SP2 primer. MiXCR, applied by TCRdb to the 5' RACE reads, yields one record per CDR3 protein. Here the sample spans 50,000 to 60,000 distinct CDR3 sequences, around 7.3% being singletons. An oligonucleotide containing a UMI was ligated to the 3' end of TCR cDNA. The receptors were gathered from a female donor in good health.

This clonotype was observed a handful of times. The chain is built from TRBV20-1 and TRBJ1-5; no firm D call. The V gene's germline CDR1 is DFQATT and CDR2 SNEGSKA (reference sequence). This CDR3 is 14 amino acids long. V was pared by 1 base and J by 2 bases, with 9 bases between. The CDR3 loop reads CSARVRQGNQPQHF. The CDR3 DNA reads TGCAGTGCTAGAGTGCGGCAGGGCAATCAGCCCCAGCATTTT.

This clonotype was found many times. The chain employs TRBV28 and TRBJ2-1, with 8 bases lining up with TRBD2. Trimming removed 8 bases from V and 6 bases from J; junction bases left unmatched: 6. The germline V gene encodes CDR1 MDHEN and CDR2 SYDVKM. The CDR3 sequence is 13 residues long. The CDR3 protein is CASAREGRNEQFF. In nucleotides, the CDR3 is TGTGCCAGCGCACGGGAGGGGCGCAATGAGCAGTTCTTC.

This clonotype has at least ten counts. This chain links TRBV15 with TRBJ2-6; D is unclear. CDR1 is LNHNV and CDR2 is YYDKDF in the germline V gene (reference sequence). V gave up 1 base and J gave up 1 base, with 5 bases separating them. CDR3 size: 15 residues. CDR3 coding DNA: TGTGCCACCAGCAGAGCGGTATCTGGGGCCAACGTCCTGACTTTC. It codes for CATSRAVSGANVLTF. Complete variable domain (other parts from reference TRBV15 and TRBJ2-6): DAMVIQNPRYQVTQFGKPVTLSCSQTLNHNVMYWYQQKSSQAPKLLFHYYDKDFNNEADTPDNFQSRRPNTSFCFLDIRSPGLGDTAMYLCATSRAVSGANVLTFGAGSRLTVL.

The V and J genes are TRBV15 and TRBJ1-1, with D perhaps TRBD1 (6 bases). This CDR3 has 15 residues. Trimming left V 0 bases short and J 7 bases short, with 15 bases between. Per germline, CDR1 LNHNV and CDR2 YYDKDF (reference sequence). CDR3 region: CATSRDRQGIFEAFF. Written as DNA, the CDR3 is TGTGCCACCAGCAGAGACAGGCAGGGGATATTTGAAGCTTTCTTT.

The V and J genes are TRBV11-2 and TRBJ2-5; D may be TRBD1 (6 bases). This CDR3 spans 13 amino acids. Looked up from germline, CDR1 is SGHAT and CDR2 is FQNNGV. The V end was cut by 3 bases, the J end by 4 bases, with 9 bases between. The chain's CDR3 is CASSFRDTETQYF. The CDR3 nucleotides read TGTGCCAGCAGCTTCCGGGACACAGAGACCCAGTACTTC.

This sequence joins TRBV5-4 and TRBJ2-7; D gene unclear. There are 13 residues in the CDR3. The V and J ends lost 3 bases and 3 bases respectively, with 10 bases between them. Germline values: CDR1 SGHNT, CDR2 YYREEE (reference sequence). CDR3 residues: CASSWLGSYEQYF. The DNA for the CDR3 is TGTGCCAGCAGCTGGTTGGGCAGCTACGAGCAGTACTTC.

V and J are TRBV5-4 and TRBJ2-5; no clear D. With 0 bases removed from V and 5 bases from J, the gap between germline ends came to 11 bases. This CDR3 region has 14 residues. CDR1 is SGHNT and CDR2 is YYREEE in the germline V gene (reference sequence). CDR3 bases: TGTGCCAGCAGCTTGGAAGCTAGTTCCGAGACCCAGTACTTC. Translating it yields CASSLEASSETQYF.

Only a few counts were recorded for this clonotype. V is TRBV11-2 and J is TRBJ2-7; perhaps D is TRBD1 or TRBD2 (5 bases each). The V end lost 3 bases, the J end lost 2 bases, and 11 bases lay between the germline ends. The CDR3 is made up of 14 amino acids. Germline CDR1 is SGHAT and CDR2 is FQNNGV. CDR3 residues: CASSLGRGTYEQYF. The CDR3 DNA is TGTGCCAGCAGCTTGGGACGGGGAACCTACGAGCAGTACTTC.

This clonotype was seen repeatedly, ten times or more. In nucleotides, the CDR3 is TGTGCCACTTCCGAAGGGGGACGGGACTACACCTTC. It encodes CATSEGGRDYTF. J is TRBJ1-2 and V is TRBV7-9, with D maybe TRBD1 (6 bases). With 10 bases removed from V and 10 bases from J, the gap between germline ends came to 19 bases. This CDR3 has 12 residues. From germline, CDR1 is SEHNR and CDR2 FQNEAQ (reference sequence).